This TCR beta chain emerged from a study of beta chain features in type 1 diabetes. Study outcomes and limitations: Within each of all four CD4+ subsets, Type 1 diabetes patients had TCRB CDR3s that were moderately but significantly shorter. TCRB repertoires of naive, central memory and Treg cells appeared more similar among patients than among healthy donors. A potential influence of HLA type upon TCRB rearrangement remained unresolved herein. Sequencing used cDNA, and cells with high TCR expression could therefore be over-represented.

This clone was recorded a few times. The antigen is unknown. Sequenced material consisted of expressed TCRB transcripts (all of the isolated RNA was reverse transcribed). Profiled with immunoSEQ multiplex PCR; TCRdb holds only in-frame clones, not every one. This sample yields more than 550,000 clones, of which over 12% are seen a single time; 0.035% to 0.045% belongs to the top ten. The V segment lost 4 bases and the J segment 5 bases; nucleotides outside the gene matches: 9. Per the germline V gene, CDR1 is SGHRS and CDR2 is YFSETQ. The CDR3 has 15 amino acids. Each population that was sorted was more than 95% pure.

The sequence derives from a man aged 18 to 35 with type 1 diabetes. Sequences were obtained from naive CD4+ T cells from blood. This chain connects TRBV5-1 to TRBJ2-7; 10 nucleotides match TRBD1. The CDR3 DNA is TGCGCCAGCAGCATAACCGGGACAGGGGTCGACGAGCAGTACTTC. Translating it yields CASSITGTGVDEQYF.